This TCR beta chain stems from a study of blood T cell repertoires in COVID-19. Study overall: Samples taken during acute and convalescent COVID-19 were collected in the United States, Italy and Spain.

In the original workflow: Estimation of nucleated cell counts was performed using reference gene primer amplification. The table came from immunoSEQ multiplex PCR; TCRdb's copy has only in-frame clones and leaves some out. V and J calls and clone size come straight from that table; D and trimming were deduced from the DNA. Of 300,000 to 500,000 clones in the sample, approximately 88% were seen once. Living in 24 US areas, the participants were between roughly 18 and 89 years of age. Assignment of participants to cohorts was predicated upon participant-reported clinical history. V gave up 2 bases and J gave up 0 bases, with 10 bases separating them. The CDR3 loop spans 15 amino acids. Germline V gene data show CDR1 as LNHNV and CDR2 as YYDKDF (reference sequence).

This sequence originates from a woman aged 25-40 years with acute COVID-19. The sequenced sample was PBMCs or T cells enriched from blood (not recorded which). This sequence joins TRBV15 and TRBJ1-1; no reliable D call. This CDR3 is CATSRYSPLNTEAFF. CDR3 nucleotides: TGTGCCACCAGCAGATATAGTCCTCTGAACACTGAAGCTTTCTTT.